This T cell receptor (beta chain) comes out of a study of blood T cell repertoires in COVID-19. Overall study context: Collection of acute and convalescent COVID-19 samples took place in the United States, Italy and Spain. In each case, the material was cDNA or gDNA derived from T cells, B-cell-depleted T cells, or PBMCs.

This CDR3 is 14 amino acids long. The germline V gene encodes CDR1 LNHDA and CDR2 SQIVND (reference sequence). V trimming: 6 bases; J trimming: 4 bases; junction bases outside the gene matches: 3. Under the authors' procedure: It was from reference gene primer amplification that nucleated cell counts were estimated. This table comes from immunoSEQ multiplex PCR, and its TCRdb copy is limited to in-frame clones, with some not included. The DNA gave D and trimming, while V, J and clone size come from that table. This repertoire shows tens of thousands of clones, around 85% found once; its top ten account for 15% to 20%.

The source material was peripheral blood. This receptor was obtained from a man aged 55-75 years with acute or convalescent COVID-19. V usage is TRBV19 and J usage is TRBJ1-5; 10 bases align to TRBD1. CDR3 sequence reads: CASSRQGANQPQHF. The DNA of the CDR3 is TGTGCCAGTAGCCGACAGGGGGCTAATCAGCCCCAGCATTTT.